This T cell receptor beta chain originates from a study of blood T cell repertoires in COVID-19. The V gene's germline CDR1 is SSHAT and CDR2 FNYEAQ (reference sequence). The CDR3 is 13 amino acids. V dropped 3 bases and J dropped 7; count of bases not matched to a gene: 1. Study processing details: Amplifying reference gene primers gave estimates of nucleated cell counts. Data came from immunoSEQ multiplex PCR; TCRdb stores just in-frame clones and leaves some out. The V and J calls and the clone size are those of that table, but D and trimming were determined from the DNA. Of approximately 210,000 clones in the sample, 81% are singletons; the top ten hold about 8.9%. Participants were aged about 18 to 100 years from about two dozen US areas.

This rearrangement joins TRBV7-7 to TRBJ1-4, with 8 positions matching TRBD1. Input material: PBMCs or T cells enriched from blood (not recorded which). This clonotype was sampled from a woman between 45 and 65 years old with acute COVID-19. DNA for the CDR3: TGTGCCAGCAGCTTTGGACAGGGTGAAAAACTGTTTTTT. This sequence encodes CASSFGQGEKLFF.